At least ten counts were recorded for the clone carrying this TCR beta chain. Its antigen is as yet unknown. This specimen belongs to a study of identical twins. Findings of the study overall: The degree of excess twin sharing was weaker in beta out-of-frame sequences.

Germline lookup yields CDR1 SGHTA and CDR2 FQGNSA. This CDR3 contains 18 residues. The V segment lost 2 bases and the J segment 6 bases; nucleotides outside the gene matches: 15. MiXCR, run by TCRdb on the 5' RACE reads, gives a single entry per CDR3 protein. The data show about 690,000 distinct CDR3 sequences, around 5.7% seen once. The chain joins TRBV7-2 to TRBJ2-1; 8 bases fit TRBD2. This receptor was identified in a man aged 18 to 29 in good health. Sample: naive T cells sorted from blood. The CDR3 here is CASSLPLEPGGNSNEQFF. CDR3 DNA sequence: TGTGCCAGCAGCTTACCCCTAGAACCGGGAGGGAACTCCAATGAGCAGTTCTTC.